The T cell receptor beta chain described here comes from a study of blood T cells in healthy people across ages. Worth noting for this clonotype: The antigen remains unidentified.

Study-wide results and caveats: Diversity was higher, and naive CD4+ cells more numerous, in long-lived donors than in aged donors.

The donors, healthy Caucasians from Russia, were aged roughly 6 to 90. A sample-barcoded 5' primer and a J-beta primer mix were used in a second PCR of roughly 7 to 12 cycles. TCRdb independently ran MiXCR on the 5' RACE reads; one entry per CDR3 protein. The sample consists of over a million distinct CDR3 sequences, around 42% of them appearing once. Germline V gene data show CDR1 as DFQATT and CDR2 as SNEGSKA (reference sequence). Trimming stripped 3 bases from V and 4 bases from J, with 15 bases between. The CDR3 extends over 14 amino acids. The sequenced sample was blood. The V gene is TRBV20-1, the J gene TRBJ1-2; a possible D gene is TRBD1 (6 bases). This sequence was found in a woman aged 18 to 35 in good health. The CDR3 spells CSASLSTGLYGYTF. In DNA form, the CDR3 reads TGCAGTGCTAGCCTCTCGACAGGCCTCTATGGCTACACCTTC.